A single sample gave rise to the 26 T cell receptor beta chains below, sequenced in a study of blood T cell repertoires in COVID-19. Data came from immunoSEQ multiplex PCR; TCRdb stores just in-frame clones and leaves some out. The sample includes 74,000 or so clones, 85% to 90% of them seen just once. Specimen: peripheral blood. The receptors stem from a man in his fifties or sixties with acute or convalescent COVID-19.

The rearrangement uses TRBV5-6 and TRBJ2-1; tentative D call: TRBD2 (5 bases). Germline CDR1 SGHDT, CDR2 YYEEEE. CDR3 size: 14 residues. V was trimmed by 4 bases and J by 9 bases, leaving 17 bases between them. This CDR3 reads CASSGGLLASEQFF. The CDR3 DNA is TGTGCCAGCAGCGGAGGACTTCTCGCGTCTGAGCAGTTCTTC. Looking up the rest from reference TRBV5-6 and TRBJ2-1 gives the full variable domain: DAGVTQSPTHLIKTRGQQVTLRCSPKSGHDTVSWYQQALGQGPQFIFQYYEEEERQRGNFPDRFSGHQFPNYSSELNVNALLLGDSALYLCASSGGLLASEQFFGPGTRLTVL.

This clone was counted once. CDR3 sequence reads: CASSEALSGSSYNEQFF. The CDR3 DNA reads TGTGCCAGCAGTGAAGCGCTTAGCGGGAGCTCCTACAATGAGCAGTTCTTC. The chain combines TRBV6-1 with TRBJ2-1; 9 bases align to TRBD2. V gave up 0 bases and J gave up 0 bases; unmatched junction bases: 3. Germline V gene sequence: CDR1 MNHNS, CDR2 SASEGT. The CDR3 sequence is 17 residues long.

The chain has TRBV29-1 and TRBJ1-2; D perhaps matches TRBD1 (5 bases). The CDR3 spans 14 residues. Germline CDR1 reads SQVTM; CDR2 reads ANQGSEA. V was cut by 7 bases and J by 7 bases, with 22 bases left in between. The CDR3 reads CSAVADTSVSGYTF. CDR3 bases: TGCAGCGCGGTAGCGGACACATCAGTCTCTGGCTACACCTTC. Full variable domain (missing parts from reference TRBV29-1 and TRBJ1-2): SAVISQKPSRDICQRGTSLTIQCQVDSQVTMMFWYRQQPGQSLTLIATANQGSEATYESGFVIDKFPISRPNLTFSTLTVSNMSPEDSSIYLCSAVADTSVSGYTFGSGTRLTVV.

The CDR3 spells CAWRGTGNSPLHF. CDR3 in DNA: TGTGCCTGGAGAGGGACAGGGAATTCACCCCTCCACTTT. The chain links TRBV30 to TRBJ1-6; 9 nucleotides match TRBD1. This CDR3 is built from 13 residues. Trimming removed 3 bases from V and 7 bases from J; junction bases left unmatched: 1. Germline V gene sequence: CDR1 GTSNPN, CDR2 SVGIG (reference sequence). The full variable domain, its missing parts supplied by reference TRBV30 and TRBJ1-6, is SQTIHQWPATLVQPVGSPLSLECTVEGTSNPNLYWYRQAAGRGLQLLFYSVGIGQISSEVPQNLSASRPQDRQFILSSKKLLLSDSGFYLCAWRGTGNSPLHFGNGTRLTVT.

The chain is built from TRBV23-1 and TRBJ1-5, with a weak D call TRBD1 (5 bases). TRBV23-1 qualifies as an ORF whose function is uncertain. Trimming removed 0 bases from V and 10 bases from J, with 10 bases in between. The CDR3 sequence is 13 residues long. The CDR3 coding sequence is TGCGCCAGCAGTCAATCGGGGCATGGACCCCAGCATTTT. It specifies CASSQSGHGPQHF.

The V call is TRBV24-1, the J call TRBJ2-3, with TRBD2 identical over 7 bases. From germline, CDR1 is KGHDR and CDR2 SFDVKD. V was clipped by 9 bases and J by 5 bases; unmatched bases: 7. This CDR3 is 13 amino acids long. The CDR3 region has the DNA TGTGCCACCGGCGGGAGAGGGATAGATACGCAGTATTTT. Residues: CATGGRGIDTQYF.

The gene calls are TRBV6-2 or TRBV6-3 and TRBJ1-1; no definite D call. Germline-derived CDR1 and CDR2 are MNHEY and SVGEGT. The V end was cut by 0 bases, the J end by 1 base, with 9 bases between. This CDR3 region has 15 residues. The CDR3 sequence is CASSYSRVANTEAFF. The CDR3 DNA sequence: TGTGCCAGCAGTTACTCGAGGGTAGCGAACACTGAAGCTTTCTTT.

The rearrangement links TRBV13 to TRBJ1-2, with TRBD1 identical over 7 bases. Germline CDR1 reads PRHDT; CDR2 reads FYEKMQ (reference sequence). This CDR3 is 13 amino acids long. V lost 5 bases, J lost 6 bases, and 6 bases stayed unmatched. DNA of the CDR3: TGTGCCAGCAGCACAAGACAGGGCGATGGCTACACCTTC. Protein product: CASSTRQGDGYTF.

The chain joins TRBV24-1 to TRBJ2-5; TRBD2 matches at 10 bases. Per the germline V gene, CDR1 is KGHDR and CDR2 is SFDVKD. The CDR3 runs 15 residues. V was clipped by 5 bases and J by 4 bases; unmatched bases: 6. CDR3 in amino acids: CATSGTAGGLETQYF. CDR3 in DNA: TGTGCCACCAGTGGAACAGCGGGAGGGTTAGAGACCCAGTACTTC.

The chain is built from TRBV19 and TRBJ1-5; D call uncertain. This CDR3 contains 12 residues. Germline assignment: CDR1 LNHDA and CDR2 SQIVND (reference sequence). The ends were cut back, 5 bases at V and 7 bases at J, with 9 bases in the middle. The CDR3 loop reads CASSGWSQPQHF. DNA of the CDR3: TGTGCCAGTAGTGGTTGGAGCCAGCCCCAGCATTTT.

DNA of the CDR3: TGTGCCAGCAGTCCCTCCTTTAGAAATGAGCAGTTCTTC. Translation gives CASSPSFRNEQFF. The chain has TRBV12-3 or TRBV12-4 and TRBJ2-1, with D unresolved. The V and J ends lost 5 bases and 7 bases respectively, with 12 bases between them. The CDR3 loop spans 13 amino acids.

This clone was detected a few times. The chain recombines TRBV7-2 with TRBJ1-2; 9 bases agree with TRBD1. The germline CDR1 and CDR2 sequences are SGHTA and FQGNSA. The CDR3 sequence is 14 residues long. The junction had 10 bases not matched to a gene; V was cut back by 7 bases and J by 7 bases. The CDR3 DNA follows: TGTGCCAGCACACTTAACAGGGGGCACGGTGGCTACACCTTC. This sequence encodes CASTLNRGHGGYTF.

The chain links TRBV4-1 to TRBJ2-1, with a possible D match to TRBD2 (5 bases). CDR3 length equals 14 residues. The germline V and J ends were trimmed by 4 bases and 0 bases, with 7 bases remaining between them. The V gene's germline CDR1 is MGHRA and CDR2 YSYEKL. The CDR3 bases are TGCGCCAGCAGCCCGGGGAGCTCCTACAATGAGCAGTTCTTC. The encoded protein is CASSPGSSYNEQFF.

The chain couples TRBV9 to TRBJ1-1; 7 bases align to TRBD1. The CDR3 consists of 17 residues. V lost 0 bases to trimming and J lost 0 bases; unmatched junction nucleotides: 8. Germline-derived CDR1 and CDR2 are SGDLS and YYNGEE. The DNA for the CDR3 is TGTGCCAGCAGCGTAGGGGACAGCGTCTACATGAACACTGAAGCTTTCTTT. Its translation: CASSVGDSVYMNTEAFF.

The J gene is TRBJ2-7, the V gene TRBV3-1 (or the pseudogene TRBV3-2), with D tentatively TRBD2 (6 bases). The CDR3 totals 16 residues. V was clipped by 3 bases and J by 4 bases, with 19 bases between them. Germline loops: CDR1 LGHDT, CDR2 YNNKEL (reference sequence). The CDR3 here is CASSHPIGSSGYEQYV. The DNA of the CDR3 is TGTGCCAGCAGCCACCCTATAGGGAGTAGCGGATACGAGCAGTACGTC.

The V gene is TRBV9, the J gene TRBJ2-5; D gene unclear. CDR3 length: 15 amino acids. Germline lookup yields CDR1 SGDLS and CDR2 YYNGEE. V gave up 0 bases and J gave up 0 bases, with 9 bases separating them. This chain's CDR3 is CASSVVAGHQETQYF. The CDR3 DNA follows: TGTGCCAGCAGCGTAGTCGCAGGCCACCAAGAGACCCAGTACTTC.

This chain connects TRBV5-5 to TRBJ2-1, with D perhaps TRBD1 (6 bases). Germline CDR1 SGHKS, CDR2 YYEKEE (reference sequence). This CDR3 spans 14 amino acids. V was cut by 0 bases and J by 5 bases, with 9 bases left in between. The CDR3 coding sequence is TGTGCCAGCAGCTTGGTTACAGGGAACAATGAGCAGTTCTTC. Amino acid sequence: CASSLVTGNNEQFF.

This chain uses TRBV5-6 with TRBJ2-1; 14 bases map to TRBD2. There are 15 residues in the CDR3. In germline, CDR1 is SGHDT, CDR2 YYEEEE. V trimming: 0 bases; J trimming: 9 bases; junction bases outside the gene matches: 2. In nucleotides, the CDR3 is TGTGCCAGCAGCTTGGTGGGGACTAGCGGGAGTGAGCAGTTCTTC. Translating gives CASSLVGTSGSEQFF.

The chain recombines TRBV6-2 or TRBV6-3 with TRBJ2-1, with D maybe TRBD1 (5 bases). Between the trimmed V and J ends, which lost 2 bases and 0 bases, there was a span of 8 bases. The CDR3 spans 15 residues. Germline assignment: CDR1 MNHEY and CDR2 SVGEGT. The CDR3, as DNA: TGTGCCAGCAGTTACCGTACAGGCTCCTACAATGAGCAGTTCTTC. Translated, it gives CASSYRTGSYNEQFF.

In DNA form, the CDR3 reads TGTGCCAGCAGTTTGACTGGTCAGCCCCAGCATTTT. Amino acid sequence: CASSLTGQPQHF. The chain carries TRBV28 and TRBJ1-5; no definite D call. Germline CDR1 and CDR2: MDHEN and SYDVKM. The V and J ends lost 3 bases and 6 bases respectively, with 6 bases between them. The CDR3 consists of 12 residues.

This chain connects TRBV4-3 to TRBJ2-6; the D gene is possibly TRBD2 (7 bases). The CDR3 loop spans 19 amino acids. V lost 2 bases and J lost 0, with 17 bases in between. The germline V gene encodes CDR1 LGHNA and CDR2 YSLEER. This CDR3 reads CASSQHLQGGASGANVLTF. The CDR3 nucleotides read TGCGCCAGCAGCCAACACCTACAGGGAGGGGCCTCTGGGGCCAACGTCCTGACTTTC.

The V gene is TRBV7-8, the J gene TRBJ2-3, with D unclear. V lost 5 bases and J 0 bases, leaving 12 bases between the germline ends. The CDR3 runs to 15 residues. Germline CDR1 is SGHVS and CDR2 is FQNEAQ. The CDR3 region has the DNA TGTGCCAGCAGCCGAGCACGGAGTAGCACAGATACGCAGTATTTT. Amino acid sequence: CASSRARSSTDTQYF.

This chain's CDR3 is CASSTRQGSGYTF. CDR3 nucleotides: TGTGCCAGCAGTACAAGACAGGGTTCGGGCTACACCTTC. The chain carries TRBV27 and TRBJ1-2; 7 nucleotides align to TRBD1. The V and J ends lost 5 bases and 8 bases, in that order; junction bases with no gene match: 8. The CDR3 extends over 13 amino acids. Germline lookup yields CDR1 MNHEY and CDR2 SMNVEV (reference sequence).

The genes are TRBV25-1 and TRBJ2-1; 7 bases are a match to TRBD2. The CDR3 has 16 residues. Unmatched junction bases numbered 14, after V lost 10 bases and J lost 2 bases. CDR1 and CDR2 (germline): MGHDK, SYGVNS. CDR3 coding DNA: TGTGCCACCACGGAGGCTAGCGGCAAGACCTACAATGAGCAGTTCTTC. Its translation: CATTEASGKTYNEQFF.

This clone has just one count. The chain joins TRBV2 to TRBJ2-3, with a tentative D call TRBD2 (7 bases). Germline loops: CDR1 SNHLY, CDR2 FYNNEI. The CDR3 length is 16 residues. V was pared by 3 bases and J by 3 bases, with 16 bases between. The CDR3 region is CASSEGSGGPTDTQYF. For the CDR3, the DNA is TGTGCCAGCAGTGAGGGTTCGGGGGGCCCAACAGATACGCAGTATTTT.

The V call is TRBV2, the J call TRBJ1-6; TRBD1 is a possible D gene (5 bases). This CDR3 region has 15 residues. Germline V gene data show CDR1 as SNHLY and CDR2 as FYNNEI. The V and J ends lost 4 bases and 9 bases respectively, with 16 bases between them. In nucleotides, the CDR3 is TGTGCCAGCAGTGGTTTCAGGGCGGCCGGTTCACCCCTCCACTTT. Translated: CASSGFRAAGSPLHF. Full variable domain (rest looked up from reference TRBV2 and TRBJ1-6): EPEVTQTPSHQVTQMGQEVILRCVPISNHLYFYWYRQILGQKVEFLVSFYNNEISEKSEIFDDQFSVERPDGSNFTLKIRSTKLEDSAMYFCASSGFRAAGSPLHFGNGTRLTVT.